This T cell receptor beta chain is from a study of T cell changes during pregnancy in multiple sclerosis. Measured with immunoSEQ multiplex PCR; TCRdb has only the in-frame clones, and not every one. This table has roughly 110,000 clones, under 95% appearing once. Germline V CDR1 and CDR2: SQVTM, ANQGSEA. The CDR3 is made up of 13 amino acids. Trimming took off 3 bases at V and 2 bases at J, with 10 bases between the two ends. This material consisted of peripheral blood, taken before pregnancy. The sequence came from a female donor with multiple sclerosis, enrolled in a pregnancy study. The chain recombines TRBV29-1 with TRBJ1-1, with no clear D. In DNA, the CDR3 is TGCAGCGTTGACTCGACGGGAAACACTGAAGCTTTCTTT. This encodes CSVDSTGNTEAFF.